Below are 21 T cell receptor beta chains sequenced from a single sample in a study of blood T cells in healthy people across ages. The authors ran a second PCR of roughly 6 to 12 cycles using a sample-barcoded 5' primer and a J-beta primer mix. TCRdb reanalysed the 5' RACE reads using MiXCR and keeps one entry per CDR3 protein. The table shows around 990,000 distinct CDR3 sequences, with roughly 24% occurring only once. This same sample was also taken into another study, of T cells of mothers and their children.

The source material was blood. These receptors were obtained from a girl aged 2 to 9 in good health.

This rearrangement joins TRBV12-3 or TRBV12-4 to TRBJ2-1; a weak D match, TRBD2 (6 bases). Trimming took off 2 bases at V and 6 bases at J, with 14 bases between the two ends. CDR3 length equals 15 residues. The DNA for the CDR3 is TGTGCCAGCAGTTTAACCTCAAACGGGGGCAATGAGCAGTTCTTC. It is translated as CASSLTSNGGNEQFF.

The chain uses TRBV7-9 and TRBJ2-7, with a tentative D call TRBD1 (5 bases). The CDR3 is made up of 14 amino acids. V gave up 5 bases and J gave up 2 bases, with 13 bases separating them. Germline loops: CDR1 SEHNR, CDR2 FQNEAQ (reference sequence). CDR3 coding DNA: TGTGCCAGCAGCCGAGGACATCAACCCTACGAGCAGTACTTC. This sequence encodes CASSRGHQPYEQYF.

This chain uses TRBV19 with TRBJ1-5, with D unresolved. This CDR3 is 12 amino acids long. With 6 bases removed from V and 6 bases from J, the gap between germline ends came to 9 bases. CDR1 is LNHDA, CDR2 SQIVND, per germline (reference sequence). The CDR3 nucleotides read TGTGCCAGTAGCCAAAAGGGTCAGCCCCAGCATTTT. This encodes CASSQKGQPQHF.

This clonotype was counted between two and nine times. The chain recombines TRBV28 with TRBJ2-1; D is uncertain. The germline V gene has CDR1 MDHEN and CDR2 SYDVKM. There are 13 residues in the CDR3. V was trimmed by 5 bases and J by 7 bases, leaving 12 bases between them. CDR3 loop: CASSPWATNEQFF. The CDR3 bases are TGTGCCAGCAGTCCATGGGCTACGAATGAGCAGTTCTTC.

The chain carries TRBV7-9 and TRBJ2-6, with no clear D. V was pared by 4 bases and J by 0 bases, with 16 bases between. Germline CDR1 is SEHNR and CDR2 is FQNEAQ (reference sequence). This CDR3 is built from 18 residues. DNA for the CDR3: TGTGCCAGCAGCTCAACTAAAAAGTCGGTCTCTGGGGCCAACGTCCTGACTTTC. It specifies CASSSTKKSVSGANVLTF. Together with reference TRBV7-9 and TRBJ2-6, the CDR3 gives the full variable domain: DTGVSQNPRHKITKRGQNVTFRCDPISEHNRLYWYRQTLGQGPEFLTYFQNEAQLEKSRLLSDRFSAERPKGSFSTLEIQRTEQGDSAMYLCASSSTKKSVSGANVLTFGAGSRLTVL.

This clonotype appeared a few times. The chain joins TRBV29-1 to TRBJ2-1; TRBD2 matches at 10 bases. Looked up from germline, CDR1 is SQVTM and CDR2 is ANQGSEA. V lost 4 bases and J lost 10; bases outside the gene matches: 13. This CDR3 is 15 amino acids long. The CDR3 loop reads CSVGPPSGGVREQFF. The DNA for the CDR3 is TGCAGCGTTGGCCCCCCCAGCGGGGGGGTAAGGGAGCAGTTCTTC.

A few counts support this clonotype. V is TRBV29-1 and J is TRBJ1-2; D remains unclear. The germline V and J ends were trimmed by 2 bases and 3 bases, with 4 bases remaining between them. CDR1 and CDR2 from the germline V gene are SQVTM and ANQGSEA. The CDR3 covers 11 residues. The CDR3 DNA reads TGCAGCGTTGAAAACTACTATGGCTACACCTTC. Its translation is CSVENYYGYTF.

This clonotype appeared a few times. The chain links TRBV28 to TRBJ1-1, with D unresolved. The V end was cut by 3 bases, the J end by 4 bases, with 15 bases between. The CDR3 consists of 15 residues. The germline gives CDR1 MDHEN, CDR2 SYDVKM. In DNA form, the CDR3 reads TGTGCCAGCAGTTTCCAGACACGTCCGGGCACTGAAGCTTTCTTT. It encodes CASSFQTRPGTEAFF.

The rearrangement links TRBV12-3 or TRBV12-4 to TRBJ2-5, with TRBD2 as a possible D gene (6 bases). Trimming left V 5 bases short and J 5 bases short, with 15 bases between. This CDR3 contains 14 residues. CDR3 coding DNA: TGTGCCAGCAGTCCGATGGGGGGAACGGAGACCCAGTACTTC. Protein sequence: CASSPMGGTETQYF.

The J gene is TRBJ2-1, the V gene TRBV27, with unresolved D. The germline V gene encodes CDR1 MNHEY and CDR2 SMNVEV (reference sequence). V was trimmed by 3 bases and J by 8 bases, leaving 17 bases between them. This CDR3 spans 15 amino acids. The CDR3 here is CASSFIRTPEDEQFF. The CDR3 DNA follows: TGTGCCAGCAGTTTTATCAGGACCCCTGAGGATGAGCAGTTCTTC.

This clonotype has only a few counts. The chain is built from TRBV19 and TRBJ1-1; D remains unclear. Germline assignment: CDR1 LNHDA and CDR2 SQIVND (reference sequence). V lost 5 bases to trimming and J lost 0 bases, with 16 bases between them. The CDR3 runs to 16 residues. CDR3 region: CASSWRAINLNTEAFF. As DNA, the CDR3 is TGTGCCAGTAGTTGGAGGGCAATAAATCTGAACACTGAAGCTTTCTTT.

This chain joins TRBV6-6 and TRBJ1-1; D gene unclear. CDR3 length: 14 residues. Trimming shortened V by 1 base and J by 2 bases, and 8 bases separated the two germline ends. Germline CDR1 and CDR2: MNHNY and SVGAGI (reference sequence). In DNA form, the CDR3 reads TGTGCCAGCAGTTACTTGGGGTCCAACACTGAAGCTTTCTTT. Translation gives CASSYLGSNTEAFF.

This chain joins TRBV29-1 and TRBJ2-5; the D gene could be TRBD1 or TRBD2 (5 bases each). Germline lookup yields CDR1 SQVTM and CDR2 ANQGSEA. V was trimmed by 1 base and J by 5 bases, leaving 17 bases between them. The CDR3 runs to 15 residues. For the CDR3, the DNA is TGCAGCGTTGAAGTTGCTGGGGGTTATGGGGAGACCCAGTACTTC. This sequence encodes CSVEVAGGYGETQYF.

This clonotype turned up a few times. This chain joins TRBV10-3 and TRBJ2-5; 7 nucleotides agree with TRBD1. CDR1 and CDR2 (germline): ENHRY, SYGVKD. The CDR3 is 15 residues long. V was clipped by 9 bases and J by 1 base; unmatched bases: 11. In nucleotides, the CDR3 is TGTGCCATAAGTACTAATCCAGGGGGCCAAGAGACCCAGTACTTC. Protein product: CAISTNPGGQETQYF.

V usage is TRBV29-1 and J usage is TRBJ2-7; 10 bases are shared with TRBD1. CDR1 is SQVTM, CDR2 ANQGSEA, per germline. V dropped 4 bases and J dropped 1; count of bases not matched to a gene: 7. The CDR3 runs 15 residues. Here the CDR3 reads CSVALDRGPSYEQYF. The CDR3 region has the DNA TGCAGCGTTGCCTTAGACAGGGGGCCATCCTACGAGCAGTACTTC.

This sequence joins TRBV28 and TRBJ2-4; D is ambiguous. Trimming shortened V by 7 bases and J by 0 bases, and 16 bases separated the two germline ends. Germline-derived CDR1 and CDR2 are MDHEN and SYDVKM. The CDR3 sequence is 16 residues long. CDR3 in amino acids: CASKALPLKAKNIQYF. The CDR3, as DNA: TGTGCCAGCAAGGCGCTCCCCCTTAAAGCCAAAAACATTCAGTACTTC.

The chain couples TRBV12-3 or TRBV12-4 to TRBJ1-5; unclear D gene. Trimming left V 6 bases short and J 8 bases short, with 11 bases between. The length of the CDR3 is 12 residues. This CDR3 reads CASRQNLEPQHF. Written as DNA, the CDR3 is TGTGCCAGCAGGCAGAACTTGGAGCCCCAGCATTTT.

The J gene is TRBJ2-5, the V gene TRBV5-6, with TRBD2 matching 10 bases. The J call may be faulty, since TRBJ2-1 better matches the DNA end. The CDR3 has 16 residues. Germline V lookup: CDR1 SGHDT, CDR2 YYEEEE. DNA of the CDR3: TGTGCCAGCAGCGCCGAAACTAGCGGGGTGTACAATGAGCAGTTCTTC. Translating it yields CASSAETSGVYNEQFF.

The chain uses TRBV11-2 and TRBJ1-2; weak D call: TRBD1 (5 bases). The CDR3 is 14 residues long. Looked up from germline, CDR1 is SGHAT and CDR2 is FQNNGV. V lost 3 bases and J 3 bases, leaving 11 bases between the germline ends. CDR3 DNA: TGTGCCAGCAGCTTTGACTTGGGGCACTATGGCTACACCTTC. Translating gives CASSFDLGHYGYTF.

This clonotype has a count of ten or more. V is TRBV27 and J is TRBJ2-7; possibly TRBD1 for D (6 bases). Germline V CDR1 and CDR2: MNHEY, SMNVEV (reference sequence). The CDR3 has 16 amino acids. The germline V and J ends were trimmed by 5 bases and 7 bases, with 24 bases remaining between them. The CDR3 nucleotides are TGTGCCAGCAGTAAATCTTCCGGGACACCCCCGAAGGAGCAGTACTTC. Translated: CASSKSSGTPPKEQYF.

Only a few counts were recorded for this clonotype. This chain connects TRBV29-1 to TRBJ2-3, with 8 bases lining up with TRBD1. V lost 8 bases, J lost 0 bases, and 7 bases stayed unmatched. The CDR3 is made up of 14 amino acids. Germline V gene lookup returns CDR1 SQVTM and CDR2 ANQGSEA. For the CDR3, the DNA is TGCAGCACCGACAGGGGTGGTAGCACAGATACGCAGTATTTT. As protein: CSTDRGGSTDTQYF.